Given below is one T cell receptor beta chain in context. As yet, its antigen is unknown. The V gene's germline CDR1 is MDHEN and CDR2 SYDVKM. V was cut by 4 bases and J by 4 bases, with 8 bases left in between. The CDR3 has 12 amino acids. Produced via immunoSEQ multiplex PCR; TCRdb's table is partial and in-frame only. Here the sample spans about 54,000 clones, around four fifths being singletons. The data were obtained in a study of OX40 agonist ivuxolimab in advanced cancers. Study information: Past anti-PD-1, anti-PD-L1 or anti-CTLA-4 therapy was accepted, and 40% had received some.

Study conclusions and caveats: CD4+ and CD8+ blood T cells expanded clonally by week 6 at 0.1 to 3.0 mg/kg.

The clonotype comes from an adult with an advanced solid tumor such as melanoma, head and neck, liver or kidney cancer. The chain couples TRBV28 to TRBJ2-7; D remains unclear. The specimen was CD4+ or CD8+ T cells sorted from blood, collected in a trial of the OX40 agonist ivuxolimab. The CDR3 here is CASSSSVYEQYF. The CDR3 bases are TGTGCCAGCAGTTCATCGGTATACGAGCAGTACTTC.